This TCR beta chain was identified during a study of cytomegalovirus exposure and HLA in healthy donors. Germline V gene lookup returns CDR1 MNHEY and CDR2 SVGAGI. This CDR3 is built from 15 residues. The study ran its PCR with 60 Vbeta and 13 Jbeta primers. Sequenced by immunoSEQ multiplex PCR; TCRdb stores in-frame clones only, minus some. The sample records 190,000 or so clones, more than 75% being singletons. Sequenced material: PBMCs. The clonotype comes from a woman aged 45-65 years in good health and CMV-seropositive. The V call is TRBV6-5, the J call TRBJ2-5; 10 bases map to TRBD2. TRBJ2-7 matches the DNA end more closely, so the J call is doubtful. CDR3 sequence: CASSRLAGGAYEQYF. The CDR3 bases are TGTGCCAGCAGTCGATTAGCGGGAGGTGCCTACGAGCAGTACTTC.